These 19 T cell receptor beta chains originate from one sample sequenced in a study of human T cells and chemical hapten exposure. TCRdb reanalysed the RACE reads using MiXCR and keeps one entry per CDR3 protein. The data contain 350,000 or so distinct CDR3 sequences, under 9% of them singletons. Time point reported: patch test 1, 2 weeks after DPC sensitization. Documented treatment: therapeutic diphenylcyclopropenone sensitization with weekly scalp DPC. Source: whole blood, taken in connection with sensitization to the hapten diphenylcyclopropenone (DPC). The receptors here all came from a woman between 18 and 30 years old with alopecia areata. Some clones in this sample may be carry-over from other donors' samples.

This clonotype was picked up a small number of times. The chain combines TRBV6-6 with TRBJ1-6; D unresolved. Trimming took off 7 bases at V and 10 bases at J, with 17 bases between the two ends. Germline-derived CDR1 and CDR2 are MNHNY and SVGAGI (reference sequence). The CDR3 runs 14 residues. This CDR3 reads CASISNGLNSPLHF. The DNA for the CDR3 is TGTGCCAGCATATCAAACGGTCTTAACTCACCCCTCCACTTT.

In its sample, this clonotype was seen many times. CDR3: CASSSRDSYEQYF. The CDR3 coding sequence is TGTGCCAGCAGCTCCCGGGACAGCTACGAGCAGTACTTC. J is TRBJ2-7 and V is TRBV13; 7 bases map to TRBD1. The CDR3 extends over 13 amino acids. Germline CDR1 PRHDT, CDR2 FYEKMQ (reference sequence). After removal of 4 bases from V and 3 bases from J, the junction contained 3 bases not matched to a gene.

The table lists this clonotype with a few counts. The V gene is TRBV20-1, the J gene TRBJ1-6; D remains unclear. V was shortened by 1 base and J by 0 bases, with 25 bases between the two germline ends. There are 21 residues in the CDR3. The V gene's germline CDR1 is DFQATT and CDR2 SNEGSKA (reference sequence). Here the CDR3 DNA reads TGCAGTGCTAGAGGTCGGCCAGAATCTTCGAGTTTGTTCTCCTATAATTCACCCCTCCACTTT. It yields the protein CSARGRPESSSLFSYNSPLHF.

This clonotype was picked up a small number of times. V usage is TRBV6-2 or TRBV6-3 and J usage is TRBJ1-1; D unclear. V shed 2 bases and J shed 1 base, with 14 bases lying between them. Germline CDR1 and CDR2: MNHEY and SVGEGT. CDR3 length: 16 residues. The CDR3 DNA follows: TGTGCCAGCAGTTACGAGGCAAGTAAAGGGAACACTGAAGCTTTCTTT. Protein: CASSYEASKGNTEAFF.

The table lists this clonotype with a few counts. The J gene is TRBJ2-5, the V gene TRBV6-6, with a tentative D call TRBD2 (7 bases). Germline assignment: CDR1 MNHNY and CDR2 SVGAGI (reference sequence). V lost 4 bases, J lost 7 bases, and 13 bases lay in between. The CDR3 has 13 residues. The CDR3 DNA reads TGTGCCAGCAGTTCAAACAGGGAGGGGACCCAGTACTTC. Its translation is CASSSNREGTQYF.

This chain uses TRBV7-9 with TRBJ2-5; 8 positions agree with TRBD2. V lost 8 bases and J lost 1; bases outside the gene matches: 3. This CDR3 region has 13 residues. CDR1 is SEHNR, CDR2 FQNEAQ, per germline (reference sequence). The CDR3 reads CASGRGAQETQYF. The CDR3 bases are TGTGCCAGCGGGCGGGGGGCCCAAGAGACCCAGTACTTC.

The J gene is TRBJ1-3, the V gene TRBV20-1; 7 bases match TRBD1. The CDR3 has 16 residues. V gave up 0 bases and J gave up 6 bases; unmatched junction bases: 11. CDR1 is DFQATT and CDR2 is SNEGSKA in the germline V gene (reference sequence). CDR3 sequence reads: CSARDSGTAMVNTIYF. The CDR3 DNA reads as TGCAGTGCTAGAGATTCCGGGACAGCGATGGTAAACACCATATATTTT.

The chain carries TRBV6-5 and TRBJ1-5; 11 nucleotides match TRBD1. This CDR3 has 16 amino acids. J was trimmed by 6 bases and V by 4 bases; bases with no gene match: 8. From germline, CDR1 is MNHEY and CDR2 SVGAGI. CDR3 loop: CASSSAGTGGGQPQHF. CDR3 DNA: TGTGCCAGCAGTTCTGCCGGGACAGGGGGTGGTCAGCCCCAGCATTTT.

This clonotype was observed a few times. The V call is TRBV4-2, the J call TRBJ1-5; D gene unclear. CDR3 length: 15 amino acids. Germline V CDR1 and CDR2: LGHNA, YNFKEQ. The V end lost 0 bases, the J end lost 0 bases, and 6 bases lay between the germline ends. CDR3 bases: TGTGCCAGCAGCCAAGATATGGGTAGCAATCAGCCCCAGCATTTT. Translated, it gives CASSQDMGSNQPQHF.

The J gene is TRBJ2-6, the V gene TRBV29-1; D gene unclear. Germline CDR1 and CDR2: SQVTM and ANQGSEA. Trimming cost V 5 bases and J 2 bases, with 10 bases left between them. CDR3 size: 14 residues. CDR3 in amino acids: CSVPHGTGANVLTF. The CDR3 DNA sequence: TGCAGCGTTCCCCACGGAACTGGGGCCAACGTCCTGACTTTC.

The chain couples TRBV13 to TRBJ1-1; D is uncertain. The CDR3 runs to 15 residues. Per germline, CDR1 PRHDT and CDR2 FYEKMQ (reference sequence). The V end was cut by 0 bases, the J end by 10 bases, with 18 bases between. The CDR3 DNA is TGTGCCAGCAGCTTAGGCGGAGACTCCCACCCTCGAGCTTTCTTT. It is translated as CASSLGGDSHPRAFF.

The table lists this clonotype with a few counts. This chain uses TRBV7-3 with TRBJ2-1, with 8 bases lining up with TRBD2. CDR1 is SGHTA, CDR2 FQGTGA, per germline. Losses at the gene ends were 5 bases for V and 8 bases for J; bases not matched to a gene: 11. The CDR3 totals 15 residues. CDR3 in DNA: TGTGCCAGCAGCCGGGGGGGAGACTCTACTCATGAGCAGTTCTTC. Its protein product is CASSRGGDSTHEQFF.

This chain uses TRBV18 with TRBJ1-1; D not resolved. Germline assignment: CDR1 KGHSH and CDR2 LQKENI. V was pared by 6 bases and J by 5 bases, with 19 bases between. The CDR3 totals 15 residues. The CDR3 reads CASSSTSRSGTEAFF. Written as DNA, the CDR3 is TGTGCCAGCTCCTCAACATCCCGGAGCGGAACTGAAGCTTTCTTT.

Ten or more counts support this clonotype. The CDR3 nucleotides read TGTGCCAGCAGCTCTGGGGTCGAGCAGTACTTC. It encodes CASSSGVEQYF. The chain combines TRBV5-5 with TRBJ2-7, with D unresolved. The germline V and J ends were trimmed by 3 bases and 6 bases, with 7 bases remaining between them. Germline V gene data show CDR1 as SGHKS and CDR2 as YYEKEE (reference sequence). The CDR3 loop spans 11 amino acids.

This rearrangement joins TRBV6-5 to TRBJ1-6; tentatively, D is TRBD1 (6 bases). Germline CDR1 MNHEY, CDR2 SVGAGI. The ends were cut back, 2 bases at V and 7 bases at J, with 15 bases in the middle. This CDR3 spans 16 amino acids. CDR3 in amino acids: CASSYGGGTGNSPLHF. For the CDR3, the DNA is TGTGCCAGCAGTTACGGGGGCGGCACTGGGAATTCACCCCTCCACTTT.

This clonotype was counted only a few times. The CDR3 sequence: CASSYGSGDPDTQYF. CDR3 nucleotides: TGTGCCAGCAGTTATGGGAGCGGGGACCCAGATACGCAGTATTTT. V gene TRBV6-2 or TRBV6-3 combines with J gene TRBJ2-3, with 7 positions matching TRBD2. J was trimmed by 4 bases and V by 3 bases; bases with no gene match: 7. The V gene's germline CDR1 is MNHEY and CDR2 SVGEGT. There are 15 residues in the CDR3.

This chain uses TRBV29-1 with TRBJ2-7; D may be TRBD1 (7 bases). The length of the CDR3 is 13 residues. Trimming pared 7 bases from V and 3 bases from J, leaving 16 bases between. Germline CDR1 SQVTM, CDR2 ANQGSEA. The CDR3 is CSASTGRIYEQYF. In nucleotides, the CDR3 is TGCAGCGCCTCGACAGGGAGGATCTACGAGCAGTACTTC.

This clonotype has ten or more counts. The chain recombines TRBV15 with TRBJ1-4; D unresolved. Deletions cut 0 bases from V and 7 bases from J, with 15 bases between. Germline V gene data show CDR1 as LNHNV and CDR2 as YYDKDF (reference sequence). This CDR3 spans 16 amino acids. CDR3 region: CATSRDRPVSGEKLFF. CDR3 DNA sequence: TGTGCCACCAGCAGAGACAGACCGGTGTCTGGTGAAAAACTGTTTTTT.

This chain links TRBV11-2 with TRBJ2-1, with D perhaps given as TRBD1 or TRBD2 (7 bases each). CDR3 length: 16 amino acids. Per germline, CDR1 SGHAT and CDR2 FQNNGV. Trimming shortened V by 6 bases and J by 10 bases, and 25 bases separated the two germline ends. The DNA for the CDR3 is TGTGCCAGCAGAGCGGGGACAGCCCCCTTTATTGGCGAGCAGTTCTTC. This translates into CASRAGTAPFIGEQFF.